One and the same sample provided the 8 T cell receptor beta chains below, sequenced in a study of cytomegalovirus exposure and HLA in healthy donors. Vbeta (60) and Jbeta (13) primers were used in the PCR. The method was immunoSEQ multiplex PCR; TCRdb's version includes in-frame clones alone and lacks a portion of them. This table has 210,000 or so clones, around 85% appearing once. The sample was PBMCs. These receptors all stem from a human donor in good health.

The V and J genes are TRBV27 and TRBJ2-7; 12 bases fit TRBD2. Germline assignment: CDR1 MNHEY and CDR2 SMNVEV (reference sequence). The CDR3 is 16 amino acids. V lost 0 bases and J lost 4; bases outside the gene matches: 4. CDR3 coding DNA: TGTGCCAGCAGTTTATCGCCGACTAGCGGGAGATACGAGCAGTACTTC. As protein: CASSLSPTSGRYEQYF.

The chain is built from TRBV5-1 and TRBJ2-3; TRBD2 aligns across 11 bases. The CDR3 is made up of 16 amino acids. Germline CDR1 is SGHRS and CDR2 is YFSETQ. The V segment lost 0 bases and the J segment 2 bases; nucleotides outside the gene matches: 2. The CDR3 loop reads CASSLGLAGTTDTQYF. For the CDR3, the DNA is TGCGCCAGCAGCTTGGGACTAGCGGGGACCACAGATACGCAGTATTTT.

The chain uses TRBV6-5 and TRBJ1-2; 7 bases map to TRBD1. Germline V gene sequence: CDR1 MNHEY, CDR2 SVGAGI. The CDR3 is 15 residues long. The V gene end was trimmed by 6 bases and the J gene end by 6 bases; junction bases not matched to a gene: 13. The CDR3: CASSYTTGQFNGYTF. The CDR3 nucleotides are TGTGCCAGCAGCTATACGACAGGGCAATTTAATGGCTACACCTTC.

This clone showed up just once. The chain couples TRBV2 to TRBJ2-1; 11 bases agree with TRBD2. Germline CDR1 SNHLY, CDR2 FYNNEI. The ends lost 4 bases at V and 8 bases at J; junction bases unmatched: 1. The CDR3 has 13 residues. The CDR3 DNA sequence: TGTGCCAGCAGTGTGGGACTAGCGGATGAGCAGTTCTTC. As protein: CASSVGLADEQFF.

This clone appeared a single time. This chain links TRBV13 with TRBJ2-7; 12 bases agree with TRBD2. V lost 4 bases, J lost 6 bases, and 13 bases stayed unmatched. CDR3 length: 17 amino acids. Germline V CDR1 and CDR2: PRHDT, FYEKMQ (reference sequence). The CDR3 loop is CASSSLTRLAGASEQYF. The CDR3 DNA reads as TGTGCCAGCAGCTCCTTAACTAGACTAGCGGGAGCGAGCGAGCAGTACTTC. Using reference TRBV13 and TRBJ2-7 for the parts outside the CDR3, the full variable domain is AAGVIQSPRHLIKEKRETATLKCYPIPRHDTVYWYQQGPGQDPQFLISFYEKMQSDKGSIPDRFSAQQFSDYHSELNMSSLELGDSALYFCASSSLTRLAGASEQYFGPGTRLTVT.

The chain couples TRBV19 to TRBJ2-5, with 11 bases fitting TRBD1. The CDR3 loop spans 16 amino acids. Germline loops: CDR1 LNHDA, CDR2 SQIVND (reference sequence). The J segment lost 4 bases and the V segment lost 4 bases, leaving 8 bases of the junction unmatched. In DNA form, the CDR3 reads TGTGCCAGTAGTACACCCCGGGACAGGGGGGGAGAGACCCAGTACTTC. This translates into CASSTPRDRGGETQYF.

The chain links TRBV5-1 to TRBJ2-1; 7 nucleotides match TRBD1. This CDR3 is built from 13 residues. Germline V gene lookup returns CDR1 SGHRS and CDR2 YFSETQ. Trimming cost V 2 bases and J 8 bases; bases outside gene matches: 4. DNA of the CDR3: TGCGCCAGCAGCTTTCCAGGGGGAGATGAGCAGTTCTTC. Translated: CASSFPGGDEQFF.

CDR3 sequence reads: CAWSAGADTQYF. CDR3 DNA: TGTGCCTGGAGTGCGGGAGCAGATACGCAGTATTTT. The chain recombines TRBV30 with TRBJ2-3, with D perhaps matching TRBD2 (6 bases). V lost 1 base to trimming and J lost 4 bases, with 6 bases between them. This CDR3 spans 12 amino acids. Germline V gene sequence: CDR1 GTSNPN, CDR2 SVGIG (reference sequence).